This T cell receptor (beta chain) was found in a study of chemoradiotherapy in HPV16-positive cancers. Looking at the study overall: Candidate HPV-specific T-cell clones and common TCR motifs came from functional assays in a couple of HPV16-positive patients. Study-wide results and caveats: For HPV16-positive patients, expanding HPV-responsive T cells associated with longer recurrence-free survival.

Samples were taken several times over chemoradiotherapy. With regard to this clone: What it binds is unknown.

The repertoire was sequenced with immunoSEQ multiplex PCR; TCRdb's copy has only in-frame clones and lacks some. The profile shows under 50,000 clones, roughly three quarters of them singletons. Sequences were derived from blood, sampled from a patient who underwent chemoradiotherapy. The TCR was taken from a human donor with HPV-associated anogenital cancer.

The CDR3 reads CSVASSYEQYF. The CDR3 bases are TGCAGCGTTGCCAGCTCCTACGAGCAGTACTTC. This sequence joins TRBV29-1 and TRBJ2-7; no definite D call. Trimming took off 4 bases at V and 0 bases at J, with 4 bases between the two ends. CDR3 length: 11 amino acids. CDR1 and CDR2 from the germline V gene are SQVTM and ANQGSEA.